The T cell receptor beta chain under discussion was sequenced for a study of T cells after yellow fever vaccination. UMIs were added to TCR cDNA along with a universal primer site when it was made by 5'RACE template switching. TCRdb passed the 5' RACE reads through MiXCR, listing each CDR3 protein once. The sample lists a few hundred thousand distinct CDR3 sequences; approximately 4% were seen once. Germline lookup yields CDR1 DFQATT and CDR2 SNEGSKA (reference sequence). This CDR3 region has 18 residues. V was shortened by 1 base and J by 0 bases, with 19 bases between the two germline ends. The V call is TRBV20-1, the J call TRBJ1-3, with D perhaps matching TRBD1 (6 bases). Material: PBMCs, obtained 5 days after the yellow fever booster vaccination. This TCR came from a young man who received the YFV17D yellow fever vaccine. CDR3 DNA sequence: TGCAGTGCTAGAGCTATTATCGGGGGCCGGCTCTCTGGAAACACCATATATTTT. Amino acids: CSARAIIGGRLSGNTIYF.